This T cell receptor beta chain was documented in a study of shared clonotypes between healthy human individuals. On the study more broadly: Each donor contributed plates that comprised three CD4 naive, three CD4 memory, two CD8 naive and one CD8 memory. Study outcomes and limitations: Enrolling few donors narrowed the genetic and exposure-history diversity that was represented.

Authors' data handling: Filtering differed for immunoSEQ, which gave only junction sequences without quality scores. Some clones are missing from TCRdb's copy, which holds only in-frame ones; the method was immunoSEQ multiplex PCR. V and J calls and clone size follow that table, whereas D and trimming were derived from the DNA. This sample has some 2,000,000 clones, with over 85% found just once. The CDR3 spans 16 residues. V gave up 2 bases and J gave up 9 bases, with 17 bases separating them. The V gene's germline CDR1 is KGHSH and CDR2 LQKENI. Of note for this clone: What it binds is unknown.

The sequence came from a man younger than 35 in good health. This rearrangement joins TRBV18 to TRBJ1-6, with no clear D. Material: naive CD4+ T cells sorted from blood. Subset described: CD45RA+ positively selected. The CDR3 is CASSPGGRVMGSPLHF. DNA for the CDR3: TGTGCCAGCTCACCAGGTGGGAGGGTGATGGGTTCACCCCTCCACTTT. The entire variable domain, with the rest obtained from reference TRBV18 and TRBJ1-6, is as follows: NAGVMQNPRHLVRRRGQEARLRCSPMKGHSHVYWYRQLPEEGLKFMVYLQKENIIDESGMPKERFSAEFPKEGPSILRIQQVVRGDSAAYFCASSPGGRVMGSPLHFGNGTRLTVT.